The clone carrying this T cell receptor delta chain has more than one count but fewer than ten. TCRdb assigns this DNA the protein of a much larger clone, which departs from its translation at residue 11; this likely reflects a read error, and the protein shown comes from translating the DNA. The receptor sequences were amplified from genomic DNA of peripheral blood mononuclear cells. The sample belongs to a study of gamma delta lymphoproliferative disorders and STAT genes. With CATT, TCRdb re-called clones from the multiplex PCR reads. This sample carries about 2,100 delta-chain clones, around 1.4% of them seen once, and the ten largest clones take roughly half. J was trimmed by 7 bases and V by 2 bases; bases with no gene match: 31. This CDR3 is 22 amino acids long. Germline V gives CDR1 TSWWSYY, CDR2 QGS.

The source is a human donor in good health. The source material was blood. This sequence joins TRDV1 and TRDJ1; 7 bases fit TRDD3. CDR3 nucleotides: TGTGCTCTTGGGGAAAATTCCCACCCTGAGAGACTGGGGATCATTATACGCGGTAAACTCATCTTT. Protein: CALGENSHPERLGIIIRGKLIF.